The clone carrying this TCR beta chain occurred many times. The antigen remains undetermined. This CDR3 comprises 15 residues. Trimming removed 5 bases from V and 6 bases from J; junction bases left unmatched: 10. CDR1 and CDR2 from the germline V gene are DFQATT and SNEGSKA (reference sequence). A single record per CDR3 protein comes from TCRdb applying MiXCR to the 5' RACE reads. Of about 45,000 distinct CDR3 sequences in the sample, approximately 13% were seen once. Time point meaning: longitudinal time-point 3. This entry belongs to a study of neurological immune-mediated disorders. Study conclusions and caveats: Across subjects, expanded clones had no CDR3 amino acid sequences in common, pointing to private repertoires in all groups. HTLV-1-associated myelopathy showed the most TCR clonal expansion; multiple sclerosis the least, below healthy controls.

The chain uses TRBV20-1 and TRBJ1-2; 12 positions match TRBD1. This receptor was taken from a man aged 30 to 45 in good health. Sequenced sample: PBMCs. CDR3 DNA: TGCAGTGCTGCCGGGGGGACAGGGGGCGCAAATGGCTACACCTTC. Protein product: CSAAGGTGGANGYTF.